The 32 T cell receptor beta chains listed next were all sequenced from one sample in a study of regulatory dendritic cells for organ transplantation. Allogeneic regulatory or mature dendritic cells were co-cultured for 5 days with CFSE-labeled sorted T cells at 1:10. No cognate antigen is known for these TCRs. Assay used: immunoSEQ multiplex PCR; TCRdb lists only in-frame clones, some missing. This sample yields roughly 9,800 clones, of which 55% to 75% are seen a single time; 0.5% to 0.7% belongs to the top ten. Input material: naive CD4+ T cells from blood cultured with dendritic cells. Described subset: CD45RA+ naive T cells. These receptors all stem from a human donor in good health.

This chain uses TRBV7-9 with TRBJ1-4; D ambiguous. The CDR3 contains 18 residues. Looked up from germline, CDR1 is SEHNR and CDR2 is FQNEAQ (reference sequence). V was pared by 0 bases and J by 0 bases, with 14 bases between. CDR3 nucleotides: TGTGCCAGCAGCTTAGCCTTTGAGGGTCGCCCAACTAATGAAAAACTGTTTTTT. It encodes CASSLAFEGRPTNEKLFF. The whole variable domain, filled in from reference TRBV7-9 and TRBJ1-4, reads DTGVSQNPRHKITKRGQNVTFRCDPISEHNRLYWYRQTLGQGPEFLTYFQNEAQLEKSRLLSDRFSAERPKGSFSTLEIQRTEQGDSAMYLCASSLAFEGRPTNEKLFFGSGTQLSVL.

V usage is TRBV7-2 and J usage is TRBJ1-2; maybe TRBD1 (6 bases). CDR3 size: 15 residues. Germline values: CDR1 SGHTA, CDR2 FQGNSA. Trimming left V 2 bases short and J 10 bases short, with 20 bases between. In DNA form, the CDR3 reads TGTGCCAGCAGCTTAACGATTGGGGGCGGGAGGGACTACACCTTC. It is translated as CASSLTIGGGRDYTF.

This chain uses TRBV5-1 with TRBJ2-7; D perhaps matches TRBD2 (5 bases). The V and J ends lost 0 bases and 6 bases respectively, with 10 bases between them. CDR3 length: 13 amino acids. Germline lookup yields CDR1 SGHRS and CDR2 YFSETQ. The CDR3 DNA follows: TGCGCCAGCAGCTTGGCCGAGGGATTCGAGCAGTACTTC. As protein: CASSLAEGFEQYF.

This clone was counted between two and nine times. The V and J genes are TRBV2 and TRBJ2-5; a possible D gene is TRBD2 (7 bases). Trimming shortened V by 8 bases and J by 5 bases, and 12 bases separated the two germline ends. Germline CDR1 reads SNHLY; CDR2 reads FYNNEI. The CDR3 consists of 12 residues. The CDR3 loop is CASGGAVETQYF. Written as DNA, the CDR3 is TGTGCCAGCGGGGGGGCCGTGGAGACCCAGTACTTC. The whole variable domain, remainder taken from reference TRBV2 and TRBJ2-5, is EPEVTQTPSHQVTQMGQEVILRCVPISNHLYFYWYRQILGQKVEFLVSFYNNEISEKSEIFDDQFSVERPDGSNFTLKIRSTKLEDSAMYFCASGGAVETQYFGPGTRLLVL.

The rearrangement joins TRBV10-3 to TRBJ2-2; possibly TRBD2 for D (5 bases). The germline CDR1 and CDR2 sequences are ENHRY and SYGVKD. The CDR3 length is 15 residues. V was trimmed by 8 bases and J by 8 bases, leaving 21 bases between them. This chain's CDR3 is CAIPRDPVPGGELFF. The CDR3, as DNA: TGTGCCATCCCTCGGGATCCCGTCCCCGGGGGGGAGCTGTTTTTT.

The chain joins TRBV9 to TRBJ2-1; 10 nucleotides agree with TRBD2. CDR3 size: 17 residues. With 0 bases clipped from V and 0 bases from J, the junction kept 3 bases outside the gene matches. Germline-derived CDR1 and CDR2 are SGDLS and YYNGEE. The CDR3 here is CASSVVASGGSYNEQFF. The CDR3, as DNA: TGTGCCAGCAGCGTAGTGGCTAGCGGGGGCTCCTACAATGAGCAGTTCTTC. The full variable domain, with the rest looked up from reference TRBV9 and TRBJ2-1, is DSGVTQTPKHLITATGQRVTLRCSPRSGDLSVYWYQQSLDQGLQFLIQYYNGEERAKGNILERFSAQQFPDLHSELNLSSLELGDSALYFCASSVVASGGSYNEQFFGPGTRLTVL.

The genes are TRBV19 and TRBJ2-4, with 12 bases identical to TRBD2. V shed 6 bases, J shed 0 bases, and the junction held 3 bases outside the gene matches. CDR1 is LNHDA, CDR2 SQIVND, per germline (reference sequence). This CDR3 is built from 16 residues. The CDR3 sequence is CASRTSGGLAKNIQYF. The CDR3 nucleotides are TGTGCCAGTAGGACTAGCGGGGGCCTAGCCAAAAACATTCAGTACTTC.

This clone was found a few times. This chain links TRBV5-1 with TRBJ2-3, with TRBD1 identical over 11 bases. Germline V gene lookup returns CDR1 SGHRS and CDR2 YFSETQ. There are 16 residues in the CDR3. V shed 4 bases, J shed 1 base, and the junction held 5 bases outside the gene matches. The DNA of the CDR3 is TGCGCCAGCAGCCAACGGACAGGGGGCGGCACAGATACGCAGTATTTT. Protein: CASSQRTGGGTDTQYF.

This clone has only a few counts. The rearrangement joins TRBV5-6 to TRBJ1-2; 8 nucleotides align to TRBD1. Germline-derived CDR1 and CDR2 are SGHDT and YYEEEE. This CDR3 has 14 residues. V lost 5 bases to trimming and J lost 1 base; unmatched junction nucleotides: 4. The CDR3 bases are TGTGCCAGCAGATCCGGACAGGGTAACTATGGCTACACCTTC. Amino acid sequence: CASRSGQGNYGYTF.

The chain links TRBV9 to TRBJ1-1; D unclear. Germline lookup yields CDR1 SGDLS and CDR2 YYNGEE. Trimming removed 0 bases at V and 1 base at J, with 7 bases between. This CDR3 is built from 14 residues. Written as DNA, the CDR3 is TGTGCCAGCAGCGTAGCCACGCGGAACACTGAAGCTTTCTTT. This translates into CASSVATRNTEAFF.

The DNA of the CDR3 is TGTGCCAGCACCGTAGACAGGATTAACACCGGGGAGCTGTTTTTT. Translated, it gives CASTVDRINTGELFF. V and J are TRBV6-1 and TRBJ2-2; D is possibly TRBD1 (6 bases). The germline V and J ends were trimmed by 7 bases and 2 bases, with 14 bases remaining between them. The CDR3 totals 15 residues. Germline CDR1 and CDR2: MNHNS and SASEGT.

CDR3 bases: TGTGCCATCAGCGACCGGGACAGGATTAATGAGCAGTTCTTC. Its translation is CAISDRDRINEQFF. The J gene is TRBJ2-1, the V gene TRBV10-3, with 8 bases lining up with TRBD1. The CDR3 has 14 amino acids. The germline CDR1 and CDR2 sequences are ENHRY and SYGVKD. V shed 6 bases, J shed 7 bases, and the junction held 8 bases outside the gene matches.

The chain has TRBV19 and TRBJ2-3, with 11 bases aligning to TRBD1. The germline V gene encodes CDR1 LNHDA and CDR2 SQIVND (reference sequence). The V and J ends lost 5 bases and 1 base, in that order; junction bases with no gene match: 2. CDR3 length: 15 residues. The CDR3 nucleotides are TGTGCCAGTAGTGGGACAGGGGGAGGCACAGATACGCAGTATTTT. The encoded protein is CASSGTGGGTDTQYF.

The V and J genes are TRBV2 and TRBJ1-4; TRBD1 is a possible D gene (6 bases). Deletions cut 7 bases from V and 8 bases from J, with 17 bases between. The CDR3 is 14 residues long. Germline V gene sequence: CDR1 SNHLY, CDR2 FYNNEI. The CDR3 protein is CASIIQGVGEKLFF. The CDR3 bases are TGTGCCAGCATTATACAGGGAGTAGGAGAAAAACTGTTTTTT.

Comments on this clone: Without the conserved terminal phenylalanine or tryptophan, this CDR3 likely stems from a read error. The chain joins TRBV7-3 to TRBJ2-3; 9 nucleotides agree with TRBD2. This CDR3 spans 14 amino acids. J was trimmed by 7 bases and V by 5 bases; bases with no gene match: 7. Germline values: CDR1 SGHTA, CDR2 FQGTGA. CDR3 in amino acids: CASSPRPSGNTQYL. CDR3 in DNA: TGTGCCAGCAGCCCCCGGCCTAGCGGGAATACGCAGTATCTT.

V is TRBV20-1 and J is TRBJ2-5; D not resolved. Trimming removed 2 bases from V and 10 bases from J, with 8 bases in between. Germline CDR1 is DFQATT and CDR2 is SNEGSKA (reference sequence). The CDR3 extends over 10 amino acids. CDR3 loop: CSARREDQYF. In DNA form, the CDR3 reads TGCAGTGCTAGACGTGAGGACCAGTACTTC.

The rearrangement links TRBV7-9 to TRBJ2-7; D possibly corresponds to TRBD1 (5 bases). Trimming took 5 bases from V and 9 from J, leaving 11 bases between them. This CDR3 is built from 11 residues. CDR1 is SEHNR, CDR2 FQNEAQ, per germline (reference sequence). The CDR3 loop reads CASSPGIVQYF. CDR3 sequence (DNA): TGTGCCAGCAGCCCAGGGATAGTGCAGTACTTC.

The V and J genes are TRBV27 and TRBJ2-3, with D uncertain. CDR3 length: 14 residues. Germline CDR1 is MNHEY and CDR2 is SMNVEV (reference sequence). V was cut by 3 bases and J by 2 bases, with 9 bases left in between. In nucleotides, the CDR3 is TGTGCCAGCAGTTTGGCTCGCCACACAGATACGCAGTATTTT. It is translated as CASSLARHTDTQYF.

The rearrangement uses TRBV7-2 and TRBJ1-1, with D uncertain. Germline V gene sequence: CDR1 SGHTA, CDR2 FQGNSA. V lost 5 bases to trimming and J lost 1 base, with 11 bases between them. The CDR3 contains 14 residues. CDR3 region: CASSTWAQNTEAFF. The CDR3, as DNA: TGTGCCAGCAGCACCTGGGCACAGAACACTGAAGCTTTCTTT. The variable domain in full, with the rest retrieved from reference TRBV7-2 and TRBJ1-1, is GAGVSQSPSNKVTEKGKDVELRCDPISGHTALYWYRQSLGQGLEFLIYFQGNSAPDKSGLPSDRFSAERTGGSVSTLTIQRTQQEDSAVYLCASSTWAQNTEAFFGQGTRLTVV.

Details on this clone: Sequence at one end of the junction differs from germline and may be a read error. The J gene is TRBJ2-4, the V gene TRBV7-9, with D unclear. CDR3 length equals 13 residues. Germline CDR1 reads SEHNR; CDR2 reads FQNEAQ (reference sequence). The DNA of the CDR3 is TGTGCCAGCAGCTTTCAATTGAATGACATTCAGTATTTC. Its protein product is CASSFQLNDIQYF.

The chain uses TRBV6-6 and TRBJ2-3; TRBD2 is a possible D gene (7 bases). V was cut by 0 bases and J by 6 bases, with 16 bases left in between. This CDR3 spans 16 amino acids. CDR1 is MNHNY, CDR2 SVGAGI, per germline (reference sequence). As DNA, the CDR3 is TGTGCCAGCAGTTACTCGATCGCGGGGGCCGGGGATACGCAGTATTTT. It specifies CASSYSIAGAGDTQYF.

The CDR3 nucleotides are TGTGCCAGCAGCCAACGAGTGAACACTGAAGCTTTCTTT. Amino acid sequence: CASSQRVNTEAFF. The chain employs TRBV6-1 and TRBJ1-1; unclear D gene. V was pared by 6 bases and J by 0 bases, with 8 bases between. CDR3 size: 13 residues. CDR1 MNHNS and CDR2 SASEGT come from the germline V gene.

This chain connects TRBV29-1 to TRBJ2-1; no firm D call. This CDR3 is 11 amino acids long. The germline V gene encodes CDR1 SQVTM and CDR2 ANQGSEA. V lost 5 bases and J 4 bases, leaving 6 bases between the germline ends. The CDR3 bases are TGCAGCGTTCTAGGATACAATGAGCAGTTCTTC. Its protein is CSVLGYNEQFF.

The rearrangement joins TRBV6-1 to TRBJ2-2; D possibly corresponds to TRBD2 (6 bases). Per germline, CDR1 MNHNS and CDR2 SASEGT. The germline V and J ends were trimmed by 7 bases and 6 bases, with 18 bases remaining between them. The CDR3 sequence is 15 residues long. The CDR3 nucleotides read TGTGCCAGCATCCCCCCGGGGGTTGGGGCCGGGGAGCTGTTTTTT. Amino acids: CASIPPGVGAGELFF.

The rearrangement links TRBV5-6 to TRBJ2-1; D uncertain. This CDR3 has 14 residues. With 4 bases removed from V and 1 base from J, the gap between germline ends came to 9 bases. Per germline, CDR1 SGHDT and CDR2 YYEEEE. CDR3 DNA sequence: TGTGCCAGCAGCCCCCTTCGGTCCTACAATGAGCAGTTCTTC. Amino acid sequence: CASSPLRSYNEQFF.

This chain links TRBV5-1 with TRBJ1-2; TRBD1 aligns across 8 bases. This CDR3 comprises 15 residues. Trimming cost V 4 bases and J 4 bases; bases outside gene matches: 9. CDR1 and CDR2 (germline): SGHRS, YFSETQ. CDR3 loop: CASSLDLGQGYGYTF. DNA for the CDR3: TGCGCCAGCAGCCTAGACCTTGGACAGGGCTATGGCTACACCTTC.

There are a few counts of this clone. The rearrangement links TRBV9 to TRBJ1-3; possible D gene TRBD1, 5 bases. The CDR3 sequence is 15 residues long. Trimming stripped 2 bases from V and 0 bases from J, with 9 bases between. The germline V gene encodes CDR1 SGDLS and CDR2 YYNGEE. The CDR3 DNA sequence: TGTGCCAGCAGCGTTCGGGGGGGCTCTGGAAACACCATATATTTT. Residues: CASSVRGGSGNTIYF.

The genes are TRBV5-1 and TRBJ1-1; TRBD1 might be the D (5 bases). There are 16 residues in the CDR3. The ends were cut back, 0 bases at V and 3 bases at J, with 15 bases in the middle. Per germline, CDR1 SGHRS and CDR2 YFSETQ. CDR3 region: CASSLAGSGADTEAFF. CDR3 sequence (DNA): TGCGCCAGCAGCTTGGCCGGAAGTGGGGCTGACACTGAAGCTTTCTTT. The whole variable domain, remainder taken from reference TRBV5-1 and TRBJ1-1, is KAGVTQTPRYLIKTRGQQVTLSCSPISGHRSVSWYQQTPGQGLQFLFEYFSETQRNKGNFPGRFSGRQFSNSRSEMNVSTLELGDSALYLCASSLAGSGADTEAFFGQGTRLTVV.

The chain joins TRBV2 to TRBJ1-5; D is uncertain. V was pared by 2 bases and J by 0 bases, with 8 bases between. CDR1 and CDR2 from the germline V gene are SNHLY and FYNNEI. The CDR3 consists of 15 residues. The CDR3 region has the DNA TGTGCCAGCAGTGAACAGTCAATTAGCAATCAGCCCCAGCATTTT. It codes for CASSEQSISNQPQHF.

This chain joins TRBV6-6 and TRBJ2-6; 8 bases are shared with TRBD2. J lost 3 bases, V lost 6 bases, and 4 bases had no gene match. Per germline, CDR1 MNHNY and CDR2 SVGAGI (reference sequence). The CDR3 is 15 amino acids. The CDR3: CASSPSGGGANVLTF. The CDR3 region has the DNA TGTGCCAGCAGCCCGAGCGGGGGTGGGGCCAACGTCCTGACTTTC.

The chain employs TRBV7-6 and TRBJ2-7; weak D call: TRBD1 (6 bases). The CDR3 length is 15 residues. Germline V lookup: CDR1 SGHVS, CDR2 FNYEAQ. Trimming stripped 5 bases from V and 2 bases from J, with 16 bases between. The CDR3 here is CASSPGQQGPYEQYF. The CDR3 DNA sequence: TGTGCCAGCAGCCCAGGACAACAGGGACCCTACGAGCAGTACTTC.

The chain has TRBV5-1 and TRBJ2-7; D may be TRBD2 (6 bases). Trimming took 0 bases from V and 4 from J, leaving 11 bases between them. CDR1 is SGHRS and CDR2 is YFSETQ in the germline V gene. The CDR3 sequence is 14 residues long. This chain's CDR3 is CASSLDFGGYEQYF. The CDR3 DNA sequence: TGCGCCAGCAGCTTGGATTTCGGGGGATACGAGCAGTACTTC.